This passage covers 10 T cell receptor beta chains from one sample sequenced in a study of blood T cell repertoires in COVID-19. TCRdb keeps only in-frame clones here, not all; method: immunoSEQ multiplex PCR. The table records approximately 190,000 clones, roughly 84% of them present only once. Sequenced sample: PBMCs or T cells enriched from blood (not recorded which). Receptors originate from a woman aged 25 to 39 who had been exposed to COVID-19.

CDR3 nucleotides: TGTGCCAGCAGCCAAGGTTGGAGTACGAACACTGAAGCTTTCTTT. It is translated as CASSQGWSTNTEAFF. The chain uses TRBV3-1 (or the pseudogene TRBV3-2) and TRBJ1-1; no definite D call. Germline assignment: CDR1 LGHDT and CDR2 YNNKEL (reference sequence). Trimming removed 1 base at V and 1 base at J, with 10 bases between. The length of the CDR3 is 15 residues.

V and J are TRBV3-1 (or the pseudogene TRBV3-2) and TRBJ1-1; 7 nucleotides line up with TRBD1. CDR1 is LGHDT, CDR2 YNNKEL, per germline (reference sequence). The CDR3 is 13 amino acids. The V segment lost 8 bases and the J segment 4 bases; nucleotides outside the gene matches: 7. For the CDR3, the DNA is TGTGCCAGCGGACGATCAGGGGGCACTGAAGCTTTCTTT. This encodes CASGRSGGTEAFF.

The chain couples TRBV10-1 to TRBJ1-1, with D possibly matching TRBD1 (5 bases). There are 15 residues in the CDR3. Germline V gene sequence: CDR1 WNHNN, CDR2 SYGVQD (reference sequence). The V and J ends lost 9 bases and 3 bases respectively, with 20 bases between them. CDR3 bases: TGCGCCAGAACTATCGAGAAGGCGGGGCACACTGAAGCTTTCTTT. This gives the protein CARTIEKAGHTEAFF.

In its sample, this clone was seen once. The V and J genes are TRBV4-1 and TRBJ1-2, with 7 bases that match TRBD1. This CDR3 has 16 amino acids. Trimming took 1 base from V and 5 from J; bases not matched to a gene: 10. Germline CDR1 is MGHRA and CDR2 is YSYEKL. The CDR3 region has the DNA TGCGCCAGCAGCCAAGCCGACAGGGATGGTCCTTATGGCTACACCTTC. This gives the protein CASSQADRDGPYGYTF.

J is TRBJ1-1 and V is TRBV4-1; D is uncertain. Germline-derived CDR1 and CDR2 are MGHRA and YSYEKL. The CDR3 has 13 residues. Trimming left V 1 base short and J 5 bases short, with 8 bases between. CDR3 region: CASSQGRGTEAFF. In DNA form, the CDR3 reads TGCGCCAGCAGCCAAGGCCGCGGAACTGAAGCTTTCTTT.

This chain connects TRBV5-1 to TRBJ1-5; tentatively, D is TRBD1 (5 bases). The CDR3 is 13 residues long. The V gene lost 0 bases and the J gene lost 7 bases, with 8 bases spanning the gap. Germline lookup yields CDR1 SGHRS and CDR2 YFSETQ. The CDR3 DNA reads TGCGCCAGCAGCTTGGATGGGGCACAGCCCCAGCATTTT. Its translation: CASSLDGAQPQHF.

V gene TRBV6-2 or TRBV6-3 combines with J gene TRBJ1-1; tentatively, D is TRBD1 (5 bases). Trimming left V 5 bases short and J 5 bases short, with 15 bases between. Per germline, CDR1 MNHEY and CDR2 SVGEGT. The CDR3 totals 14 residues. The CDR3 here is CASSGFRGTTEAFF. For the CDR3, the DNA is TGTGCCAGCAGTGGCTTTCGTGGGACTACTGAAGCTTTCTTT.

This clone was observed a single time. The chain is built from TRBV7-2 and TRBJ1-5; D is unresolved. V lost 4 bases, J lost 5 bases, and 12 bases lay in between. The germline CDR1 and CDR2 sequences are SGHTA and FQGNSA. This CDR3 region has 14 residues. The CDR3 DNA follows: TGTGCCAGCAGCTCCTGGCGGCGCGATCAGCCCCAGCATTTT. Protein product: CASSSWRRDQPQHF.

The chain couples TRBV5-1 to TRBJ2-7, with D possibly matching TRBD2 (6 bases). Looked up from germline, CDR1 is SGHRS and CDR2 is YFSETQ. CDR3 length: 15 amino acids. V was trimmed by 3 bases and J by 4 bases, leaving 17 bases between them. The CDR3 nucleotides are TGCGCCAGCAGCTCAGGGATTTCGGGGACTTACGAGCAGTACTTC. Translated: CASSSGISGTYEQYF.

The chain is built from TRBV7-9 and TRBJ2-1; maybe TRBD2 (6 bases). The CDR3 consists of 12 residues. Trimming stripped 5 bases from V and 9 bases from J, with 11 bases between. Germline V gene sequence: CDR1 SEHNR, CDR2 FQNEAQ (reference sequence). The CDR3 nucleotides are TGTGCCAGCAGCCCTAGCGTCCTTGAGCAGTTCTTC. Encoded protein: CASSPSVLEQFF.